This T cell receptor (beta chain) came from a study of blood T cells in healthy people across ages. A J-beta primer mix and a sample-barcoded 5' primer were used in a second PCR of roughly 7 to 12 cycles. MiXCR, applied by TCRdb to the 5' RACE reads, yields one record per CDR3 protein. The sample lists fewer than 1,000,000 distinct CDR3 sequences, about 47% occurring once. As regards this clonotype: The antigen is unknown.

Overall study findings and caveats: Age advanced and TCR beta diversity per million T cells fell, roughly linearly.

Germline V gene sequence: CDR1 SGHTA, CDR2 FQGNSA. Trimming shortened V by 5 bases and J by 7 bases, and 20 bases separated the two germline ends. This CDR3 comprises 16 residues. The sequence derives from a man aged 80 or over in good health. Input material: blood. The chain combines TRBV7-2 with TRBJ1-4, with D possibly matching TRBD1 (6 bases). CDR3 nucleotide sequence: TGTGCCAGCAGCCCCACTGGACAGCAGAGACCTGAAAAACTGTTTTTT. This translates into CASSPTGQQRPEKLFF.